The rows below give T cell receptor beta chains drawn from one sample of a study of CD8 T cells in ankylosing spondylitis. MiXCR, applied by TCRdb to the 5' RACE reads, yields one record per CDR3 protein. In the table there are about 190,000 distinct CDR3 sequences, 10% to 15% of which are singletons. What was sequenced was blood, either unsorted or a sorted T cell fraction (not recorded which). The receptors originated from a female donor with ankylosing spondylitis or in good health (not recorded which). Each CDR3 is given with its conserved first and last residue. A D gene is named only where the DNA matches it firmly. Size tells how often a clone was seen (once, few, many) or the class of an expanded clone, and some rows leave it out.

j_call	clone_size	v_call	d_call	cdr3_length	cdr3_aa	cdr3_nt
TRBJ1-5	many	TRBV6-2/TRBV6-3	.	15	CASSYLGLSNQPQHF	TGTGCCAGCAGTTACTTAGGGCTTAGCAATCAGCCCCAGCATTTT
TRBJ2-1	many	TRBV5-6	.	13	CASSGRLYNEQFF	TGTGCCAGCAGCGGACGTCTCTACAATGAGCAGTTCTTC
TRBJ2-1	many	TRBV6-1	.	15	CASSTQRGPDNEQFF	TGTGCCAGCAGTACACAACGGGGACCTGACAATGAGCAGTTCTTC
TRBJ2-2	.	TRBV2	.	16	CASSEGRRPNTGELFF	TGTGCCAGCAGTGAAGGACGAAGACCAAACACCGGGGAGCTGTTTTTT
TRBJ2-7	many	TRBV10-3	TRBD1	13	CAISGQGANEQYF	TGTGCCATCAGCGGACAGGGGGCGAACGAGCAGTACTTC
TRBJ2-2	.	TRBV7-9	.	14	CASSHLRGIGELFF	TGTGCCAGCAGTCATCTAAGGGGGATCGGGGAGCTGTTTTTT
TRBJ2-3	many	TRBV6-2/TRBV6-3	TRBD2	14	CASSEGLEADTQYF	TGTGCCAGCAGTGAGGGACTAGAGGCAGATACGCAGTATTTT
TRBJ2-1	many	TRBV12-3/TRBV12-4	TRBD2	20	CASSLGPGTSGRRSYNEQFF	TGTGCCAGCAGTTTAGGACCCGGGACTAGCGGGAGGCGCTCCTACAATGAGCAGTTCTTC
TRBJ2-6	.	TRBV20-1	.	14	CSARRGPGANVLTF	TGCAGTGCTCGTAGGGGACCTGGGGCCAACGTCCTGACTTTC
TRBJ2-7	many	TRBV28	TRBD1	14	CATRSVTGTYEQYF	TGTGCCACTCGATCGGTGACAGGGACCTACGAGCAGTACTTC
TRBJ1-3	many	TRBV6-5	.	16	CASSYSKTGSGNTIYF	TGTGCCAGCAGTTACTCGAAGACAGGCTCTGGAAACACCATATATTTT
TRBJ1-1	few	TRBV7-9	TRBD1	16	CASSLGPGGEGTEAFF	TGTGCCAGCAGCTTGGGACCAGGGGGCGAGGGCACTGAAGCTTTCTTT
TRBJ2-3	.	TRBV27	TRBD2	18	CASSLLSGRERSRDTQYF	TGTGCCAGCAGTTTACTAAGCGGGAGGGAGCGGTCGAGGGATACGCAGTATTTT
TRBJ2-7	many	TRBV28	TRBD1	15	CASRRATGGLSEQYF	TGTGCCAGCAGGAGGGCGACAGGGGGTTTAAGCGAGCAGTACTTC
TRBJ2-3	.	TRBV12-3/TRBV12-4	TRBD2	16	CASSFLPREGTDTQYF	TGTGCCAGCAGTTTCCTCCCACGGGAGGGCACAGATACGCAGTATTTT
TRBJ2-1	many	TRBV2	TRBD2	15	CASSVLAGLNNEQFF	TGTGCCAGCAGTGTCCTAGCGGGATTGAACAATGAGCAGTTCTTC
TRBJ2-7	many	TRBV6-2/TRBV6-3	TRBD2	15	CASSYSSGGAYEQYF	TGTGCCAGCAGTTACTCAAGCGGGGGGGCCTACGAGCAGTACTTC
TRBJ2-5	many	TRBV7-9	TRBD1	17	CASSWVPRLTGRETQYF	TGTGCCAGCAGCTGGGTACCACGGTTGACAGGGAGAGAGACCCAGTACTTC
TRBJ1-1	many	TRBV3-1	.	13	CASSQSGGTEAFF	TGTGCCAGCAGCCAAAGTGGTGGTACTGAAGCTTTCTTT
TRBJ2-1	.	TRBV7-9	.	15	CASSLVGLSYNEQFF	TGTGCCAGCAGCTTAGTGGGCCTCTCCTACAATGAGCAGTTCTTC
TRBJ2-3	.	TRBV7-3	.	16	CASSLGVWGVTDTQYF	TGTGCCAGCAGTCTGGGAGTTTGGGGAGTCACAGATACGCAGTATTTT
TRBJ2-5	many	TRBV6-5	TRBD1	15	CASSSPGTGIETQYF	TGTGCCAGCAGTTCGCCGGGGACAGGGATAGAGACCCAGTACTTC
TRBJ2-2	few	TRBV11-2	.	18	CASRVPRRVGAGTGELFF	TGTGCCAGCAGGGTACCGCGCCGGGTGGGCGCTGGCACCGGGGAGCTGTTTTTT
TRBJ2-2	many	TRBV29-1	.	14	CSVGGRLNTGELFF	TGCAGCGTGGGGGGACGGTTAAACACCGGGGAGCTGTTTTTT
TRBJ2-1	many	TRBV5-1	TRBD1	12	CASRRTGDEQFF	TGCGCCAGCAGACGGACAGGGGATGAGCAGTTCTTC
TRBJ2-7	.	TRBV7-9	.	15	CASSLALLGENEQYF	TGTGCCAGCAGCTTAGCTCTTTTGGGGGAGAACGAGCAGTACTTC
TRBJ2-7	.	TRBV7-2	TRBD2	16	CASSLVGSGSPYEQYF	TGTGCCAGCAGCTTAGTTGGTAGCGGGAGCCCCTACGAGCAGTACTTC
TRBJ1-5	few	TRBV12-3/TRBV12-4	TRBD1	17	CASRGQGGVGPNQPQHF	TGTGCCAGCAGGGGACAGGGTGGAGTGGGACCCAATCAGCCCCAGCATTTT
TRBJ2-4	.	TRBV7-3	.	14	CASSLNGRQDIQYF	TGTGCCAGCAGCTTAAATGGCAGGCAGGACATTCAGTACTTC
TRBJ2-1	.	TRBV20-1	.	11	CNHFRCQIQFF	TGCAACCACTTCCGCTGTCAAATCCAGTTCTTC
TRBJ2-1	.	TRBV6-2/TRBV6-3	TRBD2	15	CASIPSAGGGNEQFF	TGTGCCAGCATTCCCTCAGCGGGAGGGGGAAATGAGCAGTTCTTC
TRBJ2-5	many	TRBV28	.	14	CASSHSAPAETQYF	TGTGCCAGCAGCCACTCCGCCCCTGCGGAGACCCAGTACTTC
TRBJ1-4	.	TRBV7-2	TRBD1	14	CASSPSGTGEKLFF	TGTGCCAGCAGCCCTTCCGGGACAGGCGAAAAACTGTTTTTT
TRBJ1-5	many	TRBV20-1	TRBD1	13	CSASTGVRQPQHF	TGCAGTGCCTCGACAGGGGTGAGACAGCCCCAGCATTTT
TRBJ1-6	many	TRBV5-1	.	14	CASSLEVQNSPLHF	TGCGCCAGCAGCTTGGAAGTACAGAATTCACCCCTCCACTTT
TRBJ2-1	few	TRBV7-6	TRBD2	17	CASSSAAGVGSYNEQFF	TGTGCCAGCAGCTCAGCAGCGGGAGTTGGCTCCTACAATGAGCAGTTCTTC
TRBJ1-1	many	TRBV19	.	13	CASSTHRGTEAFF	TGTGCCAGTAGTACCCACCGGGGGACTGAAGCTTTCTTT